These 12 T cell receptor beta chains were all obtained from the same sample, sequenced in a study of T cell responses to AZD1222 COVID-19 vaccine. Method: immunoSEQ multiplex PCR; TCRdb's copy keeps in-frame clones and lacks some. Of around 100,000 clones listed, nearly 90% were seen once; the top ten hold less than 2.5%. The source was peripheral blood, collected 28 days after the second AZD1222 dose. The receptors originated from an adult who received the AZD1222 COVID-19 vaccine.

The CDR3 sequence: CASSFTGTSGKIVGELFF. CDR3 sequence (DNA): TGTGCCAGCAGCTTCACCGGGACTAGCGGGAAGATAGTCGGGGAGCTGTTTTTT. The chain employs TRBV7-9 and TRBJ2-2; 13 nucleotides align to TRBD2. Germline lookup yields CDR1 SEHNR and CDR2 FQNEAQ (reference sequence). The V and J ends lost 3 bases and 7 bases, in that order; junction bases with no gene match: 11. The CDR3 extends over 18 amino acids.

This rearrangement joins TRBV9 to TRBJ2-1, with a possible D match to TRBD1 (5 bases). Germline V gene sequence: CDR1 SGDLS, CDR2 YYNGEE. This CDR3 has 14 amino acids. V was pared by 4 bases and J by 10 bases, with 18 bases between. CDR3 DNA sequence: TGTGCCAGCAGCATCATCCCCAGGGATCGGGAGCAGTTCTTC. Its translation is CASSIIPRDREQFF.

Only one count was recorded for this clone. The CDR3 protein is CASSLGRNNYEQYF. The CDR3 DNA sequence: TGTGCCAGCAGTTTGGGCAGAAATAACTACGAGCAGTACTTC. The genes are TRBV6-5 and TRBJ2-7; D is undetermined. Per germline, CDR1 MNHEY and CDR2 SVGAGI. The V gene lost 4 bases and the J gene lost 3 bases, with 13 bases spanning the gap. This CDR3 contains 14 residues.

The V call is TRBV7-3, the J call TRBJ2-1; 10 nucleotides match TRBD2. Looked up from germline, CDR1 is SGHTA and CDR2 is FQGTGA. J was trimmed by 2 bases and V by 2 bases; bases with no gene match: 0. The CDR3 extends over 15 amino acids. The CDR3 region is CASSLLAGAYNEQFF. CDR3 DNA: TGTGCCAGCAGCTTACTAGCGGGAGCCTACAATGAGCAGTTCTTC.

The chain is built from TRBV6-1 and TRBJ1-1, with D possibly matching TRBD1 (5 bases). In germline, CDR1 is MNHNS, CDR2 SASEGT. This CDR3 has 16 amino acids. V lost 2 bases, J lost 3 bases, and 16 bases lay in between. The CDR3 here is CASSEYRGTGDTEAFF. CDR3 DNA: TGTGCCAGCAGTGAATATCGCGGGACCGGGGACACTGAAGCTTTCTTT.

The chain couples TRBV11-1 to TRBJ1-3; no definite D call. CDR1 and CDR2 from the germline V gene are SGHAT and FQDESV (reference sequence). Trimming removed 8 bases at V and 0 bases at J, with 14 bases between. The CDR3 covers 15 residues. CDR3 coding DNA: TGTGCCAGCGGACTAATAGGGAACTCTGGAAACACCATATATTTT. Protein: CASGLIGNSGNTIYF.

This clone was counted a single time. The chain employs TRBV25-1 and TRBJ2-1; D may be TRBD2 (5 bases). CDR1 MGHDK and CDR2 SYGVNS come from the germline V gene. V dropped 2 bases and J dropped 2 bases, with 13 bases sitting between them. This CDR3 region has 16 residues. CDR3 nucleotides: TGTGCCAGCAGTGAAAAAAGCGGAGACCCCTACAATGAGCAGTTCTTC. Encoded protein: CASSEKSGDPYNEQFF.

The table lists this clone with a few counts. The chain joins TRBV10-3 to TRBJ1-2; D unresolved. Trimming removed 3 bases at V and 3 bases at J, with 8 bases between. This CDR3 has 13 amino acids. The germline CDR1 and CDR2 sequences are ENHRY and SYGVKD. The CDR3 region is CAISDTADYGYTF. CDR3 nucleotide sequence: TGTGCCATCAGTGATACAGCAGACTATGGCTACACCTTC.

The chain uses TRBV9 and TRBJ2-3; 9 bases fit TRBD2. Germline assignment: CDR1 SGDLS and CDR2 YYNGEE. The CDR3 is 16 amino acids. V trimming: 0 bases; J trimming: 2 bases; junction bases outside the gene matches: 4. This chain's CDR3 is CASSVGLAENTDTQYF. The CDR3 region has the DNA TGTGCCAGCAGCGTAGGACTAGCGGAGAACACAGATACGCAGTATTTT.

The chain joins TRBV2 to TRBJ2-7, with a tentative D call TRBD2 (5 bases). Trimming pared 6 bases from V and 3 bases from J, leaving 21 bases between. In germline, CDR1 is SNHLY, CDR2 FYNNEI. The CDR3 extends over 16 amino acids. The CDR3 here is CASSPVGSDTFYEQYF. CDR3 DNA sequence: TGTGCCAGCAGCCCAGTGGGTAGCGATACCTTCTACGAGCAGTACTTC.

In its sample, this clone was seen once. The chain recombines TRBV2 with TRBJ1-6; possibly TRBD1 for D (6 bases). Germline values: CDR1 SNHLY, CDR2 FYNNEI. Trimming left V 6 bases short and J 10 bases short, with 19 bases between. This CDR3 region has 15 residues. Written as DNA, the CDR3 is TGTGCCAGCAGGGAAATACCACAGGGTCCATCACCCCTCCACTTT. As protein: CASREIPQGPSPLHF.

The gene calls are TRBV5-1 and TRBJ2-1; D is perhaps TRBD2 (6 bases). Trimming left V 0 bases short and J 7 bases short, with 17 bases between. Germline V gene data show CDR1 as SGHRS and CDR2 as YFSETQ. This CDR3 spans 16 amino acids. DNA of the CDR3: TGCGCCAGCAGCTTGGAGATAGCGGCAGGAGGGAATGAGCAGTTCTTC. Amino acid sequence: CASSLEIAAGGNEQFF.